The 14 T cell receptor beta chains reported below all come from one sample, sequenced in a study of cytomegalovirus exposure and HLA in healthy donors. Primers included in the PCR were 60 Vbeta and 13 Jbeta primers. Generated by immunoSEQ multiplex PCR, the TCRdb table keeps only in-frame clones and is missing some. In the table there are 300,000 or so clones, about four fifths of which are singletons. The source material was PBMCs. The receptors come from a middle-aged woman in good health and CMV-seropositive.

The J gene is TRBJ2-5, the V gene TRBV21-1; TRBD2, the table's D call, lacks a check against the DNA. TRBV21-1 is described as a pseudogene. The CDR3 has 14 amino acids. Here the CDR3 DNA reads TGTGCCAGCAGCAAGGGAGGGTCGAATCAGACCCAGTACTTC. This translates into CASSKGGSNQTQYF.

This clone was counted only a few times. The same CDR3 arises from other DNA sequences in this sample as well. V and J are TRBV7-2 and TRBJ2-7, with unresolved D. Trimming took off 1 base at V and 4 bases at J, with 8 bases between the two ends. CDR1 SGHTA and CDR2 FQGNSA come from the germline V gene. The CDR3 contains 13 residues. CDR3 bases: TGTGCCAGCAGCTTAGGAGGCGTTTACGAGCAGTACTTC. Its protein is CASSLGGVYEQYF.

The rearrangement links TRBV27 to TRBJ2-1, with a weak D call TRBD2 (5 bases). This CDR3 comprises 18 residues. Trimming took 3 bases from V and 1 from J, leaving 19 bases between them. Germline V lookup: CDR1 MNHEY, CDR2 SMNVEV (reference sequence). CDR3 sequence reads: CASSLNGLSPPSYNEQFF. The CDR3 nucleotides are TGTGCCAGCAGTTTGAATGGACTTTCCCCCCCGTCCTACAATGAGCAGTTCTTC.

The V and J genes are TRBV28 and TRBJ2-5; TRBD2 matches 7 bases. After removal of 3 bases from V and 9 bases from J, the junction contained 13 bases not matched to a gene. This CDR3 has 15 amino acids. CDR1 is MDHEN and CDR2 is SYDVKM in the germline V gene. Here the CDR3 reads CASSFSHGGGRAQYF. The CDR3, as DNA: TGTGCCAGCAGTTTTTCTCACGGCGGGGGTAGGGCCCAGTACTTC.

Only one count was recorded for this clone. The rearrangement links TRBV4-2 to TRBJ1-1, with D uncertain. Germline V gives CDR1 LGHNA, CDR2 YNFKEQ. This CDR3 spans 15 amino acids. V lost 0 bases and J 5 bases, leaving 13 bases between the germline ends. Written as DNA, the CDR3 is TGTGCCAGCAGCCAAGACTCGGGGTTGAGGACTGAAGCTTTCTTT. Encoded protein: CASSQDSGLRTEAFF.

This clone has a single count. The CDR3: CASSLAVEVYNEQFF. The DNA of the CDR3 is TGCGCCAGCAGCTTGGCCGTGGAGGTGTACAATGAGCAGTTCTTC. V is TRBV5-1 and J is TRBJ2-1, with D possibly TRBD2 on 5 matching bases. CDR3 length: 15 amino acids. CDR1 is SGHRS and CDR2 is YFSETQ in the germline V gene. V was cut by 0 bases and J by 4 bases, with 11 bases left in between.

This clone came up once. This sequence joins TRBV5-6 and TRBJ2-3; D is unresolved. Deletions cut 2 bases from V and 0 bases from J, with 13 bases between. Germline V gene sequence: CDR1 SGHDT, CDR2 YYEEEE. This CDR3 comprises 16 residues. The CDR3 DNA is TGTGCCAGCAGCTTTTTCGGTGAACAGAGCACAGATACGCAGTATTTT. Translation gives CASSFFGEQSTDTQYF.

The chain carries TRBV11-3 and TRBJ2-1; TRBD2 matches 7 bases. Germline CDR1 is SGHNT and CDR2 is YENEEA. This CDR3 comprises 16 residues. V was pared by 4 bases and J by 2 bases, with 8 bases of the junction left unmatched. The CDR3 DNA is TGTGCCAGCAGCTCGAGACTAGCCTCAACCTACAATGAGCAGTTCTTC. Translating it yields CASSSRLASTYNEQFF.

The chain employs TRBV4-3 and TRBJ1-5; TRBD1 might be the D (6 bases). The germline V and J ends were trimmed by 0 bases and 1 base, with 7 bases remaining between them. The germline V gene encodes CDR1 LGHNA and CDR2 YSLEER. The CDR3 runs 15 residues. The CDR3 nucleotides read TGCGCCAGCAGCCAAGAGAGGGGGAGCAATCAGCCCCAGCATTTT. Amino acid sequence: CASSQERGSNQPQHF.

This chain joins TRBV27 and TRBJ2-1; 7 nucleotides align to TRBD2. Germline CDR1 is MNHEY and CDR2 is SMNVEV (reference sequence). V dropped 0 bases and J dropped 4; count of bases not matched to a gene: 18. CDR3 size: 20 residues. The CDR3 here is CASSLSEASGTSRSYNEQFF. CDR3 in DNA: TGTGCCAGCAGTTTATCGGAGGCTAGCGGTACCTCCCGGTCTTACAATGAGCAGTTCTTC.

The gene calls are TRBV30 and TRBJ1-5; possible D gene TRBD1, 6 bases. The CDR3 sequence is 15 residues long. Trimming cost V 0 bases and J 1 base, with 10 bases left between them. Germline V lookup: CDR1 GTSNPN, CDR2 SVGIG (reference sequence). Written as DNA, the CDR3 is TGTGCCTGGAGTGTAATGGGGGCGAGCAATCAGCCCCAGCATTTT. Translation gives CAWSVMGASNQPQHF.

This clone was counted only a few times. This chain links TRBV7-2 with TRBJ2-3, with D possibly being TRBD1 (6 bases). V was clipped by 4 bases and J by 2 bases, with 13 bases between them. CDR3 length: 15 amino acids. Looked up from germline, CDR1 is SGHTA and CDR2 is FQGNSA. This CDR3 is CASSSSGHITDTQYF. CDR3 nucleotides: TGTGCCAGCAGCTCCTCGGGACATATCACAGATACGCAGTATTTT.

As for this clone: One junction end disagrees with the germline gene, perhaps due to a read error. The chain combines TRBV29-1 with TRBJ2-6, with D maybe TRBD1 (5 bases). This CDR3 spans 13 amino acids. Germline V gene sequence: CDR1 SQVTM, CDR2 ANQGSEA. The CDR3 sequence: CSVRLSGANGLTF. CDR3 sequence (DNA): TGCAGCGTTCGGCTGTCTGGGGCCAACGGCCTGACTTTC.

This chain uses TRBV19 with TRBJ1-2; TRBD1 agrees at 8 bases. The CDR3 consists of 13 residues. Per the germline V gene, CDR1 is LNHDA and CDR2 is SQIVND (reference sequence). The V segment lost 9 bases and the J segment 4 bases; nucleotides outside the gene matches: 7. The chain's CDR3 is CASQGDRSYGYTF. In DNA, the CDR3 is TGTGCCAGCCAAGGGGACAGGAGCTATGGCTACACCTTC.